A selection of T cell receptor beta chains follows, all from one sample in a study of blood T cell repertoires in COVID-19. Only in-frame clones appear in the TCRdb table, and some are missing; sequencing was by immunoSEQ multiplex PCR. Altogether approximately 100,000 clones are present, 81% being singletons, with the ten largest covering 4.4%. Sequenced sample: peripheral blood. The receptors here all came from a man in his sixties with acute or convalescent COVID-19. Each CDR3 is given with its conserved first and last residue. A D gene is named only where the DNA matches it firmly. Clone size is stated in some rows and not others, as once, few, many or a class when expanded.

J: TRBJ2-2; D: TRBD1; size: -; V: TRBV7-9; CDR3: CASPPGQANTGELFF; DNA: TGTGCCAGCCCCCCGGGACAGGCGAACACCGGGGAGCTGTTTTTT
J: TRBJ2-2; D: -; size: -; V: TRBV5-1; CDR3: CASSLAVGGVGELFF; DNA: TGCGCCAGCAGCTTAGCCGTCGGGGGAGTAGGGGAGCTGTTTTTT
J: TRBJ2-7; D: -; size: -; V: TRBV29-1; CDR3: CSVEGRLGSPYEQYF; DNA: TGCAGCGTTGAAGGGCGGTTGGGGAGCCCCTACGAGCAGTACTTC
J: TRBJ1-5; D: -; size: -; V: TRBV19; CDR3: CASSRTAHSNQPQHF; DNA: TGTGCCAGTAGCCGGACAGCCCATAGCAATCAGCCCCAGCATTTT
J: TRBJ1-5; D: -; size: -; V: TRBV6-6; CDR3: CASSYSHNQPQHF; DNA: TGTGCCAGCAGTTACTCCCACAATCAGCCCCAGCATTTT
J: TRBJ2-1; D: TRBD1; size: -; V: TRBV9; CDR3: CASSVTQGEFLNEQFF; DNA: TGTGCCAGCAGCGTAACACAGGGGGAGTTCCTCAATGAGCAGTTCTTC
J: TRBJ1-4; D: -; size: -; V: TRBV7-6; CDR3: CASSGLKGVWEKLFF; DNA: TGTGCCAGCAGCGGGTTAAAGGGAGTTTGGGAAAAACTGTTTTTT
J: TRBJ1-3; D: -; size: few; V: TRBV3-1/TRBV3-2; CDR3: CASSLHSGNTIYF; DNA: TGTGCCAGCAGCCTCCACTCTGGAAACACCATATATTTT
J: TRBJ2-7; D: -; size: once; V: TRBV5-5; CDR3: CASSLPDFYEQYF; DNA: TGTGCCAGCAGCTTGCCGGACTTCTACGAGCAGTACTTC
J: TRBJ2-2; D: TRBD1; size: once; V: TRBV5-4; CDR3: CASSLQGVTGELFF; DNA: TGTGCCAGCAGCTTGCAGGGGGTGACCGGGGAGCTGTTTTTT
J: TRBJ2-3; D: TRBD2; size: -; V: TRBV5-1; CDR3: CASDSGGGTDTQYF; DNA: TGCGCCAGCGATAGCGGGGGGGGCACAGATACGCAGTATTTT
J: TRBJ1-1; D: TRBD1; size: few; V: TRBV11-3; CDR3: CASSLERDSEAFF; DNA: TGTGCCAGCAGCTTAGAACGGGACAGTGAAGCTTTCTTT
J: TRBJ2-5; D: -; size: -; V: TRBV7-2; CDR3: CASSLRRGSETQYF; DNA: TGTGCCAGCAGCTTAAGACGGGGATCCGAGACCCAGTACTTC
J: TRBJ2-2; D: TRBD2; size: -; V: TRBV7-3; CDR3: CASSSQGLAGGELFF; DNA: TGTGCCAGCAGCTCACAGGGACTAGCGGGAGGGGAGCTGTTTTTT
J: TRBJ1-5; D: -; size: -; V: TRBV3-1/TRBV3-2; CDR3: CASSQVSVSHF; DNA: TGTGCCAGCAGCCAAGTTTCGGTGTCGCATTTT
J: TRBJ2-1; D: -; size: -; V: TRBV19; CDR3: CASSSRRGEQFF; DNA: TGTGCCAGTAGTTCCCGAAGGGGGGAGCAGTTCTTC
J: TRBJ2-7; D: TRBD2; size: -; V: TRBV28; CDR3: CASREWTSGKEQYF; DNA: TGTGCCAGCAGAGAGTGGACTAGCGGAAAAGAGCAGTACTTC
J: TRBJ2-7; D: TRBD2; size: few; V: TRBV3-1/TRBV3-2; CDR3: CASSQDRDWRGKKSSYEQYF; DNA: TGTGCCAGCAGCCAAGATCGGGATTGGCGGGGGAAGAAGAGCTCCTACGAGCAGTACTTC
J: TRBJ1-5; D: -; size: -; V: TRBV6-2/TRBV6-3; CDR3: CASSPGGAGDQPQHF; DNA: TGTGCCAGCAGCCCCGGGGGGGCTGGGGATCAGCCCCAGCATTTT
J: TRBJ2-7; D: -; size: -; V: TRBV5-4; CDR3: CASSLVQGYEQYF; DNA: TGTGCCAGCAGCTTGGTGCAGGGCTACGAGCAGTACTTC
J: TRBJ1-4; D: -; size: once; V: TRBV3-1/TRBV3-2; CDR3: CASSQRSNGEKLFF; DNA: TGTGCCAGCAGCCAGCGGAGTAACGGTGAAAAACTGTTTTTT
J: TRBJ1-3; D: -; size: -; V: TRBV9; CDR3: CASSVVAGAGNTIYF; DNA: TGTGCCAGCAGCGTAGTCGCAGGGGCTGGAAACACCATATATTTT
J: TRBJ2-5; D: TRBD1; size: -; V: TRBV5-4; CDR3: CASSPQGRETQYF; DNA: TGTGCCAGCAGCCCACAGGGGCGGGAGACCCAGTACTTC
J: TRBJ1-6; D: -; size: -; V: TRBV10-1; CDR3: CASSEGANSPLHF; DNA: TGCGCCAGCAGTGAAGGGGCTAATTCACCCCTCCACTTT
J: TRBJ2-7; D: -; size: -; V: TRBV28; CDR3: CASSFLEGLAEQYF; DNA: TGTGCCAGCAGTTTTTTGGAGGGTTTGGCCGAGCAGTACTTC
J: TRBJ2-1; D: -; size: many; V: TRBV7-3; CDR3: CASSSLKSGSYNEQFF; DNA: TGTGCCAGCAGCTCCCTAAAGAGCGGGTCCTACAATGAGCAGTTCTTC
J: TRBJ2-5; D: -; size: -; V: TRBV7-9; CDR3: CASSDELETQYF; DNA: TGTGCCAGCAGCGATGAGTTGGAGACCCAGTACTTC
J: TRBJ2-3; D: -; size: -; V: TRBV10-3; CDR3: CAISRPGLNTDTQYF; DNA: TGTGCCATCTCCCGCCCAGGGTTAAACACAGATACGCAGTATTTT
J: TRBJ1-6; D: -; size: -; V: TRBV14; CDR3: CASSQGQGRNSPLHF; DNA: TGTGCCAGCAGCCAAGGCCAGGGCCGGAATTCACCCCTCCACTTT
J: TRBJ1-1; D: -; size: -; V: TRBV9; CDR3: CASSPTVASGAFF; DNA: TGTGCCAGCAGCCCTACAGTTGCCTCTGGAGCTTTCTTT
J: TRBJ2-2; D: -; size: -; V: TRBV12-3/TRBV12-4; CDR3: CASSFQLAGELFF; DNA: TGTGCCAGCAGTTTCCAGTTGGCCGGGGAGCTGTTTTTT
J: TRBJ2-5; D: -; size: -; V: TRBV6-2/TRBV6-3; CDR3: CASSPGTIQETQYF; DNA: TGTGCCAGCAGCCCCGGGACAATCCAAGAGACCCAGTACTTC
J: TRBJ1-6; D: -; size: few; V: TRBV28; CDR3: CASSLPFSPLHF; DNA: TGTGCCAGCAGTTTACCGTTTTCACCCCTCCACTTT
J: TRBJ2-6; D: -; size: -; V: TRBV28; CDR3: CATRDSGKGGNVLTF; DNA: TGTGCCACGCGGGACAGTGGGAAGGGGGGCAACGTCCTGACTTTC
J: TRBJ2-3; D: TRBD1; size: -; V: TRBV3-1/TRBV3-2; CDR3: CASSQDIPGGADTQYF; DNA: TGTGCCAGCAGCCAAGATATACCAGGGGGAGCAGATACGCAGTATTTT
J: TRBJ2-7; D: TRBD2; size: -; V: TRBV28; CDR3: CASSLYSPAGGPYEQYF; DNA: TGTGCCAGCAGTTTATATTCCCCGGCGGGGGGCCCCTATGAGCAGTACTTC
J: TRBJ2-1; D: TRBD2; size: -; V: TRBV15; CDR3: CATRTSGRVYYEQFF; DNA: TGTGCCACCAGGACCAGCGGGAGGGTTTATTATGAGCAGTTCTTC
J: TRBJ1-3; D: TRBD1; size: -; V: TRBV5-1; CDR3: CASTPDLGTGGNTIYF; DNA: TGCGCCAGCACCCCCGACCTCGGGACAGGGGGAAACACCATATATTTT
J: TRBJ1-2; D: -; size: -; V: TRBV19; CDR3: CASKGDPGVTDGYTF; DNA: TGTGCCAGTAAGGGGGATCCGGGCGTTACTGATGGCTACACCTTC
J: TRBJ1-1; D: -; size: -; V: TRBV6-2/TRBV6-3; CDR3: CASSLWDSWAEAFF; DNA: TGTGCCAGCAGTTTGTGGGACTCCTGGGCTGAAGCTTTCTTT
J: TRBJ1-5; D: TRBD1; size: few; V: TRBV7-9; CDR3: CASSVGQVNQPQHF; DNA: TGTGCCAGCAGTGTGGGACAGGTCAATCAGCCCCAGCATTTT
J: TRBJ2-7; D: TRBD2; size: few; V: TRBV6-6; CDR3: CASSYRAGISYEQYF; DNA: TGTGCCAGCAGTTACCGAGCGGGAATCTCCTACGAGCAGTACTTC
J: TRBJ1-4; D: TRBD1; size: -; V: TRBV25-1; CDR3: CASSELFRDRNEKLFF; DNA: TGTGCCAGCAGTGAATTATTTCGGGACAGAAATGAAAAACTGTTTTTT
J: TRBJ2-7; D: TRBD1; size: -; V: TRBV27; CDR3: CAIPAQGRYEQYF; DNA: TGTGCCATACCGGCACAGGGGCGGTACGAGCAGTACTTC
J: TRBJ2-1; D: TRBD2; size: once; V: TRBV27; CDR3: CASTRLAGIYNEQFF; DNA: TGTGCCAGCACCCGACTAGCGGGGATATACAATGAGCAGTTCTTC
J: TRBJ2-2; D: -; size: -; V: TRBV3-1/TRBV3-2; CDR3: CASSPGGGGGTGELFF; DNA: TGTGCCAGCAGCCCTGGGGGGGGCGGCGGAACCGGGGAGCTGTTTTTT
J: TRBJ2-1; D: TRBD2; size: once; V: TRBV11-2; CDR3: CASSLAGGYNEQFF; DNA: TGTGCCAGCAGCTTAGCGGGGGGCTACAATGAGCAGTTCTTC
J: TRBJ2-5; D: TRBD1; size: -; V: TRBV7-6; CDR3: CASSPRDRNQETQYF; DNA: TGTGCCAGCAGCCCCCGGGACAGGAACCAAGAGACCCAGTACTTC
J: TRBJ1-1; D: TRBD1; size: -; V: TRBV5-1; CDR3: CASSQRTGSGTEAFF; DNA: TGCGCCAGCAGCCAAAGGACAGGGTCGGGCACTGAAGCTTTCTTT
J: TRBJ2-2; D: -; size: few; V: TRBV10-3; CDR3: CAISDGQDTGELFF; DNA: TGTGCCATCAGTGATGGTCAGGACACCGGGGAGCTGTTTTTT
J: TRBJ2-2; D: -; size: once; V: TRBV7-2; CDR3: CASSMGPGVGFPGELFF; DNA: TGTGCCAGCAGCATGGGACCGGGGGTTGGTTTTCCCGGGGAGCTGTTTTTT
J: TRBJ2-7; D: -; size: -; V: TRBV6-5; CDR3: CASSYERQAYEQYF; DNA: TGTGCCAGCAGTTATGAAAGACAAGCCTACGAGCAGTACTTC
J: TRBJ2-2; D: TRBD2; size: -; V: TRBV11-2; CDR3: CASSLVQASGNTGELFF; DNA: TGTGCCAGCAGCTTAGTACAGGCTAGCGGGAACACCGGGGAGCTGTTTTTT
J: TRBJ2-1; D: TRBD1; size: -; V: TRBV7-2; CDR3: CASSLVTGGSNEQFF; DNA: TGTGCCAGCAGCTTAGTGACAGGGGGGTCCAATGAGCAGTTCTTC
J: TRBJ1-6; D: -; size: -; V: TRBV6-5; CDR3: CASSYESSYNSPLHF; DNA: TGTGCCAGCAGTTACGAGAGCTCCTATAATTCACCCCTCCACTTT
J: TRBJ1-4; D: -; size: -; V: TRBV6-1; CDR3: CASSERQGATNEKLFF; DNA: TGTGCCAGCAGTGAGCGTCAAGGGGCAACTAATGAAAAACTGTTTTTT
J: TRBJ2-3; D: -; size: -; V: TRBV9; CDR3: CASSVSAGQYSTDTQYF; DNA: TGTGCCAGCAGCGTTTCCGCGGGACAGTATAGCACAGATACGCAGTATTTT
J: TRBJ1-1; D: TRBD1; size: -; V: TRBV6-5; CDR3: CASSQGDTEAFF; DNA: TGTGCCAGCAGTCAGGGGGACACTGAAGCTTTCTTT